These 29 T cell receptor beta chains originate from one sample sequenced in a study of Tregs in tolerant kidney transplant recipients. Profiling relied on immunoSEQ multiplex PCR, and the TCRdb table lists in-frame clones only, not all of them. The sample has several thousand clones, approximately 85% seen once. This specimen consisted of Tregs from blood, obtained before the transplant. All receptors come from a human donor who received a combined kidney and bone marrow transplant.

V gene TRBV5-1 combines with J gene TRBJ2-7, with a possible D match to TRBD1 (7 bases). Trimming removed 4 bases at V and 4 bases at J, with 21 bases between. The CDR3 sequence is 16 residues long. The germline V gene encodes CDR1 SGHRS and CDR2 YFSETQ. CDR3 bases: TGCGCCAGCAGCCCCGGGGTGGGGCAGGGGGGATACGAGCAGTACTTC. Encoded protein: CASSPGVGQGGYEQYF.

The rearrangement uses TRBV28 and TRBJ1-2; the match to TRBD1 covers 7 bases. The V gene end was trimmed by 3 bases and the J gene end by 4 bases; junction bases not matched to a gene: 5. Germline V gives CDR1 MDHEN, CDR2 SYDVKM. The CDR3 has 14 amino acids. CDR3 amino acids: CASSFSGQAYGYTF. CDR3 nucleotide sequence: TGTGCCAGCAGTTTTTCCGGACAGGCCTATGGCTACACCTTC.

The CDR3 loop is CASSHGGSGPQETQYF. CDR3 DNA: TGTGCCAGCAGTCATGGGGGGAGTGGACCTCAAGAGACCCAGTACTTC. This chain connects TRBV28 to TRBJ2-5; weak D call: TRBD2 (6 bases). The length of the CDR3 is 16 residues. V gave up 5 bases and J gave up 2 bases, with 18 bases separating them. CDR1 and CDR2 (germline): MDHEN, SYDVKM.

V gene TRBV30 combines with J gene TRBJ2-1; 8 nucleotides line up with TRBD2. Trimming took 0 bases from V and 5 from J; bases not matched to a gene: 6. CDR3 length: 15 residues. Germline CDR1 is GTSNPN and CDR2 is SVGIG (reference sequence). The CDR3 DNA sequence: TGTGCCTGGAGTGTTGCCCTAGCGGGCCACAATGAGCAGTTCTTC. It encodes CAWSVALAGHNEQFF.

The chain combines TRBV28 with TRBJ2-1, with 11 bases fitting TRBD2. This CDR3 has 17 amino acids. CDR1 MDHEN and CDR2 SYDVKM come from the germline V gene. The J segment lost 3 bases and the V segment lost 6 bases, leaving 10 bases of the junction unmatched. The CDR3 coding sequence is TGTGCCAGCAGCCCACACGGGACTAGCGGCCTCTACAATGAGCAGTTCTTC. It specifies CASSPHGTSGLYNEQFF.

V is TRBV20-1 and J is TRBJ1-2; D is ambiguous. The CDR3 is made up of 10 amino acids. Trimming stripped 3 bases from V and 4 bases from J, with 3 bases between. Germline V gene data show CDR1 as DFQATT and CDR2 as SNEGSKA (reference sequence). CDR3 coding DNA: TGCAGTGCTAGCAGCTATGGCTACACCTTC. It is translated as CSASSYGYTF.

The chain combines TRBV29-1 with TRBJ2-2; D is unresolved. This CDR3 has 14 residues. Trimming removed 2 bases from V and 1 base from J, with 8 bases in between. Germline values: CDR1 SQVTM, CDR2 ANQGSEA. CDR3 coding DNA: TGCAGCGTTGAAACTCTCGGGAACACCGGGGAGCTGTTTTTT. Translation: CSVETLGNTGELFF.

This chain joins TRBV4-2 and TRBJ2-1, with 12 bases fitting TRBD2. The V segment lost 3 bases and the J segment 4 bases; nucleotides outside the gene matches: 7. Germline V gives CDR1 LGHNA, CDR2 YNFKEQ. This CDR3 contains 17 residues. This CDR3 is CASSQRLAGAKYNEQFF. The CDR3 region has the DNA TGTGCCAGCAGCCAGAGACTAGCGGGAGCCAAATACAATGAGCAGTTCTTC.

The chain is built from TRBV28 and TRBJ1-2; TRBD1 aligns across 7 bases. The CDR3 totals 11 residues. Losses at the gene ends were 6 bases for V and 13 bases for J; bases not matched to a gene: 8. Germline lookup yields CDR1 MDHEN and CDR2 SYDVKM. In DNA, the CDR3 is TGTGCCAGCAGACCTTCGACAGGGCTCACCTTC. It translates to CASRPSTGLTF.

The V and J genes are TRBV19 and TRBJ1-5; D unclear. V dropped 7 bases and J dropped 3 bases, with 22 bases sitting between them. The CDR3 sequence is 17 residues long. Germline lookup yields CDR1 LNHDA and CDR2 SQIVND (reference sequence). The CDR3 reads CASTHIFPGENNQPQHF. The CDR3 DNA is TGTGCCAGTACCCATATCTTTCCGGGAGAGAACAATCAGCCCCAGCATTTT.

The chain uses TRBV6-6 and TRBJ2-7; 13 nucleotides line up with TRBD2. CDR1 is MNHNY and CDR2 is SVGAGI in the germline V gene (reference sequence). V dropped 6 bases and J dropped 4; count of bases not matched to a gene: 9. The CDR3 is made up of 16 amino acids. CDR3 loop: CASRTGTSGTSYEQYF. In nucleotides, the CDR3 is TGTGCCAGCAGAACCGGGACTAGCGGGACAAGTTACGAGCAGTACTTC.

The V gene is TRBV5-1, the J gene TRBJ2-1; 8 bases map to TRBD2. With V trimmed by 3 bases and J by 2 bases, 7 bases remained unmatched. This CDR3 region has 16 residues. Germline V lookup: CDR1 SGHRS, CDR2 YFSETQ. The CDR3 protein is CASSSQSGGTYNEQFF. The CDR3 bases are TGCGCCAGCAGCTCTCAGAGCGGGGGAACCTACAATGAGCAGTTCTTC.

The genes are TRBV5-1 and TRBJ1-4; 9 bases agree with TRBD1. CDR1 is SGHRS and CDR2 is YFSETQ in the germline V gene. The CDR3 loop spans 16 amino acids. V dropped 4 bases and J dropped 2; count of bases not matched to a gene: 6. CDR3 loop: CASSRQGDFTNEKLFF. CDR3 DNA sequence: TGCGCCAGCAGCCGACAGGGGGATTTCACTAATGAAAAACTGTTTTTT.

This clone was seen just once. The chain is built from TRBV28 and TRBJ2-1; 7 positions match TRBD2. V trimming: 2 bases; J trimming: 3 bases; junction bases outside the gene matches: 7. The germline V gene encodes CDR1 MDHEN and CDR2 SYDVKM. The CDR3 consists of 16 residues. The DNA for the CDR3 is TGTGCCAGCAGTTTAGAGGGCAGCGGGATCTACAATGAGCAGTTCTTC. Translating it yields CASSLEGSGIYNEQFF.

V and J are TRBV23-1 and TRBJ2-3; D possibly corresponds to TRBD2 (5 bases). TRBV23-1 is an open reading frame whose function is uncertain. This CDR3 is built from 19 residues. V lost 0 bases to trimming and J lost 1 base, with 20 bases between them. CDR3 residues: CASSQSRDLEVQRTDTQYF. In DNA, the CDR3 is TGCGCCAGCAGTCAATCACGGGATTTGGAGGTACAGCGCACAGATACGCAGTATTTT.

The chain employs TRBV7-9 and TRBJ1-3, with 7 bases that match TRBD1. Per germline, CDR1 SEHNR and CDR2 FQNEAQ (reference sequence). This CDR3 has 16 residues. V trimming: 3 bases; J trimming: 2 bases; junction bases outside the gene matches: 7. CDR3 nucleotide sequence: TGTGCCAGCAGCTTCACTCAGGGGGGTACTGGAAACACCATATATTTT. Protein sequence: CASSFTQGGTGNTIYF.

The chain uses TRBV19 and TRBJ2-2, with 9 bases that match TRBD1. The V gene end was trimmed by 1 base and the J gene end by 4 bases; junction bases not matched to a gene: 7. Germline CDR1 reads LNHDA; CDR2 reads SQIVND (reference sequence). CDR3 length: 17 amino acids. For the CDR3, the DNA is TGTGCCAGTAGTATAGGGAGGACAGGGGCTGGCACCGGGGAGCTGTTTTTT. It specifies CASSIGRTGAGTGELFF. The variable domain in full, with the rest retrieved from reference TRBV19 and TRBJ2-2, is DGGITQSPKYLFRKEGQNVTLSCEQNLNHDAMYWYRQDPGQGLRLIYYSQIVNDFQKGDIAEGYSVSREKKESFPLTVTSAQKNPTAFYLCASSIGRTGAGTGELFFGEGSRLTVL.

The CDR3 reads CASSSPSGRGSEQFF. CDR3 coding DNA: TGTGCCAGCAGTTCCCCTAGCGGGAGAGGGAGTGAGCAGTTCTTC. The chain has TRBV28 and TRBJ2-1; 10 positions agree with TRBD2. Germline loops: CDR1 MDHEN, CDR2 SYDVKM. The J segment lost 9 bases and the V segment lost 4 bases, leaving 9 bases of the junction unmatched. This CDR3 has 15 residues. The variable domain in full, completed from reference TRBV28 and TRBJ2-1, reads DVKVTQSSRYLVKRTGEKVFLECVQDMDHENMFWYRQDPGLGLRLIYFSYDVKMKEKGDIPEGYSVSREKKERFSLILESASTNQTSMYLCASSSPSGRGSEQFFGPGTRLTVL.

The chain has TRBV29-1 and TRBJ1-2; 9 bases map to TRBD1. The CDR3 runs 13 residues. V dropped 6 bases and J dropped 5; count of bases not matched to a gene: 7. The germline gives CDR1 SQVTM, CDR2 ANQGSEA. CDR3 sequence: CSVGQGLNYGYTF. CDR3 sequence (DNA): TGCAGCGTCGGACAGGGGTTGAATTATGGCTACACCTTC.

The genes are TRBV7-2 and TRBJ1-5; TRBD1 matches at 9 bases. Looked up from germline, CDR1 is SGHTA and CDR2 is FQGNSA. The CDR3 consists of 13 residues. V lost 3 bases to trimming and J lost 7 bases; unmatched junction nucleotides: 1. The CDR3: CASSLTGGQPQHF. The CDR3 DNA reads TGTGCCAGCAGCTTGACAGGGGGGCAGCCCCAGCATTTT.

The rearrangement links TRBV19 to TRBJ2-2; TRBD1 agrees at 9 bases. The CDR3 is 14 amino acids. The ends lost 6 bases at V and 7 bases at J; junction bases unmatched: 6. Germline V gives CDR1 LNHDA, CDR2 SQIVND (reference sequence). The CDR3 DNA follows: TGTGCCAGTAGCGGACAGGGGTTCGGCGGGGAGCTGTTTTTT. Encoded protein: CASSGQGFGGELFF.

This clone has just a few counts. The genes are TRBV5-1 and TRBJ2-7; weak D call: TRBD2 (5 bases). The germline V and J ends were trimmed by 0 bases and 7 bases, with 5 bases remaining between them. Germline V CDR1 and CDR2: SGHRS, YFSETQ. The CDR3 covers 11 residues. The CDR3 region has the DNA TGCGCCAGCAGCTTGGCGGGAGAGCAGTACTTC. The encoded protein is CASSLAGEQYF. Together with reference TRBV5-1 and TRBJ2-7, the CDR3 gives the full variable domain: KAGVTQTPRYLIKTRGQQVTLSCSPISGHRSVSWYQQTPGQGLQFLFEYFSETQRNKGNFPGRFSGRQFSNSRSEMNVSTLELGDSALYLCASSLAGEQYFGPGTRLTVT.

In this sample, this clone turned up a few times. J is TRBJ1-2 and V is TRBV4-1, with D possibly being TRBD1 (5 bases). Germline V lookup: CDR1 MGHRA, CDR2 YSYEKL. The CDR3 spans 14 residues. Trimming cost V 4 bases and J 0 bases, with 9 bases left between them. CDR3 region: CASSPQVTNYGYTF. CDR3 DNA: TGCGCCAGCAGCCCACAGGTTACTAACTATGGCTACACCTTC.

This chain connects TRBV28 to TRBJ1-5; D remains ambiguous. Trimming cost V 3 bases and J 2 bases, with 14 bases left between them. Germline CDR1 and CDR2: MDHEN and SYDVKM. This CDR3 spans 16 amino acids. DNA for the CDR3: TGTGCCAGCAGTTTCCAATTACCCGGGGGCAATCAGCCCCAGCATTTT. Translating gives CASSFQLPGGNQPQHF.

J is TRBJ2-7 and V is TRBV7-3; D perhaps matches TRBD1 (6 bases). Germline V gene data show CDR1 as SGHTA and CDR2 as FQGTGA. Between the trimmed V and J ends, which lost 0 bases and 7 bases, there was a span of 16 bases. This CDR3 spans 15 amino acids. CDR3 in amino acids: CASSLTGTSLHEQYF. CDR3 DNA: TGTGCCAGCAGCTTAACGGGGACATCCTTACATGAGCAGTACTTC.

The V gene is TRBV9, the J gene TRBJ2-7; D gene uncertain. In germline, CDR1 is SGDLS, CDR2 YYNGEE. This CDR3 spans 12 amino acids. Trimming took 1 base from V and 3 from J, leaving 5 bases between them. In nucleotides, the CDR3 is TGTGCCAGCAGCGTATTCGGCTACGAGCAGTACTTC. Amino acid sequence: CASSVFGYEQYF.

This clone was picked up a small number of times. V and J are TRBV5-1 and TRBJ2-7; a possible D gene is TRBD1 (5 bases). V dropped 3 bases and J dropped 7 bases, with 14 bases sitting between them. The CDR3 has 13 residues. Germline lookup yields CDR1 SGHRS and CDR2 YFSETQ. The CDR3 protein is CASSSTGSWEQYF. CDR3 coding DNA: TGCGCCAGCAGCTCCACAGGCTCCTGGGAGCAGTACTTC.

V gene TRBV7-2 combines with J gene TRBJ2-7; 8 nucleotides align to TRBD2. The length of the CDR3 is 15 residues. J gave up 0 bases and V 3 bases, and 4 bases lay outside the gene matches. The V gene's germline CDR1 is SGHTA and CDR2 FQGNSA. The CDR3 coding sequence is TGTGCCAGCAGCTTGTCGGGGACTAGCTCCTACGAGCAGTACTTC. It encodes CASSLSGTSSYEQYF. Full variable domain (missing parts from reference TRBV7-2 and TRBJ2-7): GAGVSQSPSNKVTEKGKDVELRCDPISGHTALYWYRQSLGQGLEFLIYFQGNSAPDKSGLPSDRFSAERTGGSVSTLTIQRTQQEDSAVYLCASSLSGTSSYEQYFGPGTRLTVT.

This chain links TRBV5-1 with TRBJ2-1; the match to TRBD2 covers 8 bases. The germline V gene has CDR1 SGHRS and CDR2 YFSETQ. Unmatched junction bases numbered 7, after V lost 0 bases and J lost 5 bases. This CDR3 region has 16 residues. CDR3 region: CASSLGGLVTHNEQFF. The CDR3 DNA reads TGCGCCAGCAGCTTGGGGGGACTAGTGACCCACAATGAGCAGTTCTTC.